This entry lists 14 T cell receptor beta chains sequenced from one sample in a study of T cells in Graves' hyperthyroidism and ophthalmopathy. The TCR beta CDR3 regions underwent amplification using RNA transcripts as the source. Using the HTBI primer set, a first-round RT-PCR was run on the TCR CDR3. TCRdb recomputed calls from the multiplex PCR reads with MiXCR, one row per CDR3 protein. The table records around 700,000 distinct CDR3 sequences, roughly a third of them present only once. The material sequenced was blood. The receptor set was obtained from a woman aged 40 to 50 with Graves' hyperthyroidism.

CDR3 sequence: CASSLVLLASGANVLTF. DNA for the CDR3: TGTGCCAGCAGCTTAGTATTGCTAGCGTCTGGGGCCAACGTCCTGACTTTC. The chain links TRBV11-2 to TRBJ2-6; possible D gene TRBD2, 6 bases. The length of the CDR3 is 17 residues. Germline CDR1 is SGHAT and CDR2 is FQNNGV. The V gene lost 1 base and the J gene lost 1 base, with 11 bases spanning the gap. The whole variable domain, filled in from reference TRBV11-2 and TRBJ2-6, reads EAGVAQSPRYKIIEKRQSVAFWCNPISGHATLYWYQQILGQGPKLLIQFQNNGVVDDSQLPKDRFSAERLKGVDSTLKIQPAKLEDSAVYLCASSLVLLASGANVLTFGAGSRLTVL.

This rearrangement joins TRBV12-3 or TRBV12-4 to TRBJ1-2, with D perhaps TRBD1 (6 bases). Trimming removed 6 bases at V and 7 bases at J, with 15 bases between. The CDR3 has 13 amino acids. CDR3 DNA: TGTGCCAGCAGCGGGCCAGGGGAGGGTGGCTACACCTTC. Translated, it gives CASSGPGEGGYTF.

This clonotype was counted many times. This chain connects TRBV24-1 to TRBJ1-5, with D perhaps TRBD1 (6 bases). Germline V gene sequence: CDR1 KGHDR, CDR2 SFDVKD. Deletions cut 5 bases from V and 6 bases from J, with 13 bases between. This CDR3 comprises 14 residues. The CDR3 loop is CATSVGGAAQPQHF. Written as DNA, the CDR3 is TGTGCCACCAGTGTTGGGGGGGCGGCTCAGCCCCAGCATTTT.

This clonotype was counted between two and nine times. The chain links TRBV19 to TRBJ1-2; TRBD1 agrees at 8 bases. J was trimmed by 8 bases and V by 5 bases; bases with no gene match: 13. The length of the CDR3 is 15 residues. Germline CDR1 reads LNHDA; CDR2 reads SQIVND (reference sequence). The CDR3 spells CASSQTRTGLGGYTF. CDR3 sequence (DNA): TGTGCCAGTAGTCAAACCCGGACAGGGTTGGGAGGCTACACCTTC.

This clonotype was seen ten or more times. The chain has TRBV15 and TRBJ2-2, with 8 nucleotides matching TRBD1. CDR3 length equals 15 residues. Trimming took 4 bases from V and 5 from J; bases not matched to a gene: 6. Germline V gives CDR1 LNHNV, CDR2 YYDKDF (reference sequence). As DNA, the CDR3 is TGTGCCACCAGCATGTCCCAGGGGGCGACCGGGGAGCTGTTTTTT. Translating it yields CATSMSQGATGELFF.

V is TRBV7-9 and J is TRBJ1-4; D call uncertain. This CDR3 is 14 amino acids long. The V gene lost 1 base and the J gene lost 7 bases, with 10 bases spanning the gap. Germline V gene lookup returns CDR1 SEHNR and CDR2 FQNEAQ (reference sequence). The CDR3 reads CASSLGQNTEKLFF. The DNA of the CDR3 is TGTGCCAGCAGCTTAGGGCAGAACACTGAAAAACTGTTTTTT. Full variable domain (rest looked up from reference TRBV7-9 and TRBJ1-4): DTGVSQNPRHKITKRGQNVTFRCDPISEHNRLYWYRQTLGQGPEFLTYFQNEAQLEKSRLLSDRFSAERPKGSFSTLEIQRTEQGDSAMYLCASSLGQNTEKLFFGSGTQLSVL.

This sequence joins TRBV12-3 or TRBV12-4 and TRBJ1-2, with D uncertain. CDR3 length: 17 amino acids. V dropped 4 bases and J dropped 1 base, with 19 bases sitting between them. The CDR3 bases are TGTGCCAGCAGTTACAATTTTTTCGGTAAAATTAACTATGGCTACACCTTC. Translated: CASSYNFFGKINYGYTF.

A note on this clonotype: This could be a read error, since a much larger clone is one nucleotide away. This chain connects TRBV9 to TRBJ2-5; 9 bases agree with TRBD2. The V and J ends lost 2 bases and 4 bases, in that order; junction bases with no gene match: 6. Germline values: CDR1 SGDLS, CDR2 YYNGEE. This CDR3 is built from 15 residues. The DNA of the CDR3 is TGTGCCAGCAGCGTTCAGGGACTAGCCCCAGAGACCCAGTACTTC. Protein: CASSVQGLAPETQYF.

J is TRBJ2-2 and V is TRBV7-9; 8 nucleotides align to TRBD1. CDR1 is SEHNR, CDR2 FQNEAQ, per germline (reference sequence). This CDR3 region has 12 residues. J was trimmed by 7 bases and V by 10 bases; bases with no gene match: 5. The CDR3: CANQGAVGELFF. The CDR3 DNA sequence: TGTGCCAACCAGGGGGCGGTCGGGGAGCTGTTTTTT.

J is TRBJ2-5 and V is TRBV7-9; perhaps TRBD2 as D (7 bases). The J call is in doubt because the DNA end fits TRBJ2-7 better. Per the germline V gene, CDR1 is SEHNR and CDR2 is FQNEAQ (reference sequence). The CDR3 is made up of 17 amino acids. The CDR3 region is CASSLEPGGLSSYEQYF. In DNA form, the CDR3 reads TGTGCCAGCAGTTTGGAGCCCGGGGGGCTGAGCTCCTACGAGCAGTACTTC.

This clonotype was recorded many times. The chain combines TRBV10-2 with TRBJ1-2; D unclear. Trimming took off 8 bases at V and 2 bases at J, with 9 bases between the two ends. This CDR3 has 12 residues. In germline, CDR1 is WSHSY, CDR2 SAAADI. CDR3 residues: CASWAANYGYTF. The CDR3 nucleotides are TGCGCCAGCTGGGCGGCGAACTATGGCTACACCTTC.

This clonotype was counted once. At one end, the junction sequence differs from germline, possibly due to a read error. The chain joins TRBV19 to TRBJ2-7, with D perhaps matching TRBD2 (5 bases). CDR3 length equals 17 residues. Germline CDR1 LNHDA, CDR2 SQIVND (reference sequence). In DNA form, the CDR3 reads TGCGCCAGCAGCCAAGATCGCGCGATAGCGAACTCCTACGAGCAGTACTTC. It translates to CASSQDRAIANSYEQYF.

The chain joins TRBV7-8 to TRBJ2-7, with D possibly called TRBD1 or TRBD2 (5 bases each). The CDR3 loop spans 16 amino acids. CDR1 is SGHVS and CDR2 is FQNEAQ in the germline V gene. The V end was cut by 5 bases, the J end by 3 bases, with 20 bases between. The CDR3 bases are TGTGCCAGCAGCCATTTCCCCCGGGGCAGGAACTACGAGCAGTACTTC. This encodes CASSHFPRGRNYEQYF.

This clonotype has just a few counts. The rearrangement links TRBV7-2 to TRBJ1-6; unclear D gene. The germline V gene has CDR1 SGHTA and CDR2 FQGNSA. The CDR3 contains 17 residues. The V end lost 5 bases, the J end lost 0 bases, and 14 bases lay between the germline ends. This CDR3 is CASSPLPRSSYNSPLHF. CDR3 nucleotides: TGTGCCAGCAGCCCCTTGCCAAGGAGCTCCTATAATTCACCCCTCCACTTT.